This T cell receptor (beta chain) was found in a study of cytomegalovirus exposure and HLA in healthy donors. Sequenced by immunoSEQ multiplex PCR; TCRdb stores in-frame clones only, minus some. The sample yields about 56,000 clones, roughly 95% seen once. This clone was seen a single time. The CDR3 is made up of 18 amino acids. V was cut by 0 bases and J by 0 bases, with 12 bases left in between. The germline V gene has CDR1 SGHTA and CDR2 FQGNSA. The sequence came from a woman between 18 and 30 years old in good health and CMV-seronegative. The material sequenced was PBMCs. J is TRBJ2-6 and V is TRBV7-2; D is ambiguous. The CDR3 protein is CASSLAGRYSSGANVLTF. Written as DNA, the CDR3 is TGTGCCAGCAGCTTAGCGGGCCGTTATAGCTCTGGGGCCAACGTCCTGACTTTC.